This T cell receptor beta chain was identified in a study of T-cell memory formation after mild COVID-19. Study as a whole: TCR clusters were largely donor specific.

This clonotype was detected only a few times. Its matching antigen is unknown. Trimming left V 10 bases short and J 2 bases short, with 15 bases between. The CDR3 length is 14 residues. Germline CDR1 reads SNHLY; CDR2 reads FYNNEI. General study results and limits: Contracting clones localized mainly to CM and EM when CD4+ and mainly to EMRA when CD8+. There was a balanced CD4/CD8 profile in clones contracting day 15 to 85, and later expanders leaned CD4+.

5'RACE with constant-segment primers yielded barcoded, UMI-tagged TCR alpha and TCR beta cDNA libraries. TCRdb analysed the 5' RACE reads with MiXCR anew, one entry per CDR3 protein. The table has around 300,000 distinct CDR3 sequences, more than 15% seen once. The clonotype comes from a man aged 18 to 30 who had mild COVID-19 (a few samples of this study predate the infection). Cell type and time point are not known. The chain combines TRBV2 with TRBJ2-1; unclear D gene. Sequenced input: PBMCs or a T cell subset sorted from them (not recorded which). The CDR3 loop is CATEASAAYNEQFF. CDR3 sequence (DNA): TGTGCCACCGAAGCCTCTGCGGCCTACAATGAGCAGTTCTTC. The entire variable domain, with the rest obtained from reference TRBV2 and TRBJ2-1, is as follows: EPEVTQTPSHQVTQMGQEVILRCVPISNHLYFYWYRQILGQKVEFLVSFYNNEISEKSEIFDDQFSVERPDGSNFTLKIRSTKLEDSAMYFCATEASAAYNEQFFGPGTRLTVL.